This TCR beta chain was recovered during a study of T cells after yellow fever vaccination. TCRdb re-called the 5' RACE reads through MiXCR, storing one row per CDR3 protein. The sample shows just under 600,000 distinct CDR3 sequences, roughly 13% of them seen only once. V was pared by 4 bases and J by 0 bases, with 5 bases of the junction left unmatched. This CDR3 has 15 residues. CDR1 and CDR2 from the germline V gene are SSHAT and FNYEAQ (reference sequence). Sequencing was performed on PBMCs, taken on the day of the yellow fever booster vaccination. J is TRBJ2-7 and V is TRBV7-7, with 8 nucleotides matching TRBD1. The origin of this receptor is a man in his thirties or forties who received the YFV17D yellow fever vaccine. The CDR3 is CASSSPGQVSYEQYF. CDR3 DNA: TGTGCCAGCAGCTCTCCGGGACAGGTCTCCTACGAGCAGTACTTC.